Listed below are T cell receptor beta chains from one sample, sequenced in a study of regulatory T cells in long-lasting Graves disease. From the multiplex PCR reads, TCRdb called clonotypes with MiXCR, one entry per CDR3 protein. The table records around 400,000 distinct CDR3 sequences, roughly 21% of them present only once. Sequencing was performed on peripheral blood mononuclear cells (PBMCs), taken when the disease was refractory, from a patient treated with antithyroid drugs. The receptors were sampled from a female donor with Graves disease. Both conserved end residues are part of each CDR3. Fields, in order: V gene, J gene, CDR3 length, D gene, clone size, CDR3 protein, CDR3 DNA. The D gene is left open where the match is weak. Only some rows state a clone size, as once, few, many or a class for expanded clones.

V gene: TRBV2
J gene: TRBJ2-3
CDR3 length: 13
D gene: -
clone size: -
CDR3 protein: CASSPRSADTQYF
CDR3 DNA: TGTGCCAGCAGCCCTCGGAGCGCAGATACGCAGTATTTT

V gene: TRBV27
J gene: TRBJ1-1
CDR3 length: 13
D gene: -
clone size: -
CDR3 protein: CTSSLGSGTEAFF
CDR3 DNA: TGTACCAGCAGTTTGGGGTCAGGGACTGAAGCTTTCTTT

V gene: TRBV11-3
J gene: TRBJ2-5
CDR3 length: 15
D gene: -
clone size: many
CDR3 protein: CANSLIGGEGETQYF
CDR3 DNA: TGTGCCAACAGCTTAATCGGGGGCGAAGGGGAGACCCAGTACTTC

V gene: TRBV10-2
J gene: TRBJ2-5
CDR3 length: 13
D gene: -
clone size: few
CDR3 protein: CASSFLIQETQYF
CDR3 DNA: TGCGCCAGCAGTTTTCTTATACAGGAGACCCAGTACTTC

V gene: TRBV6-2/TRBV6-3
J gene: TRBJ2-1
CDR3 length: 17
D gene: TRBD1
clone size: -
CDR3 protein: CASSPKIGQGRGYEQFF
CDR3 DNA: TGTGCCAGCAGCCCCAAGATCGGACAGGGAAGGGGCTATGAGCAGTTCTTC

V gene: TRBV15
J gene: TRBJ1-5
CDR3 length: 14
D gene: -
clone size: few
CDR3 protein: CATGRGASSQPQHF
CDR3 DNA: TGTGCCACCGGGCGGGGGGCTAGCAGTCAGCCCCAGCATTTT

V gene: TRBV6-4
J gene: TRBJ2-1
CDR3 length: 15
D gene: -
clone size: -
CDR3 protein: CASSEPPSSYNEQFF
CDR3 DNA: TGTGCCAGCAGTGAGCCTCCGAGCTCCTACAATGAGCAGTTCTTC

V gene: TRBV9
J gene: TRBJ2-3
CDR3 length: 18
D gene: TRBD2
clone size: -
CDR3 protein: CASSAAPKAGGSTDTQYF
CDR3 DNA: TGTGCCAGCAGCGCAGCTCCCAAAGCGGGAGGGAGCACAGATACGCAGTATTTT

V gene: TRBV28
J gene: TRBJ1-1
CDR3 length: 13
D gene: TRBD1
clone size: many
CDR3 protein: CASTIRQGGEAFF
CDR3 DNA: TGTGCCAGCACCATCCGACAGGGAGGTGAAGCTTTCTTT

V gene: TRBV28
J gene: TRBJ2-7
CDR3 length: 14
D gene: TRBD2
clone size: -
CDR3 protein: CASSFGGREVGQYF
CDR3 DNA: TGTGCCAGCAGTTTTGGGGGGAGGGAAGTCGGGCAGTACTTC

V gene: TRBV11-2
J gene: TRBJ2-7
CDR3 length: 16
D gene: TRBD2
clone size: many
CDR3 protein: CASTPFRDSGDYEQYF
CDR3 DNA: TGTGCCAGCACCCCTTTTAGGGATAGCGGGGATTACGAGCAGTACTTC

V gene: TRBV10-3
J gene: TRBJ1-2
CDR3 length: 12
D gene: -
clone size: many
CDR3 protein: CAIYEGYYGYTF
CDR3 DNA: TGTGCCATTTATGAGGGATATTATGGCTACACCTTC

V gene: TRBV2
J gene: TRBJ2-7
CDR3 length: 15
D gene: -
clone size: many
CDR3 protein: CASILATAAAYEQYF
CDR3 DNA: TGTGCCAGCATATTAGCGACAGCCGCTGCCTACGAGCAGTACTTC

V gene: TRBV12-3/TRBV12-4
J gene: TRBJ2-1
CDR3 length: 14
D gene: TRBD2
clone size: -
CDR3 protein: CASSFRTSLFEQFF
CDR3 DNA: TGTGCCAGCAGTTTTAGGACTAGCCTCTTCGAACAGTTCTTC

V gene: TRBV3-1
J gene: TRBJ2-3
CDR3 length: 14
D gene: -
clone size: -
CDR3 protein: CASSQEADTDTQYF
CDR3 DNA: TGTGCCAGCAGCCAAGAGGCAGACACAGATACGCAGTATTTT

V gene: TRBV13
J gene: TRBJ2-7
CDR3 length: 15
D gene: -
clone size: many
CDR3 protein: CASSFSAQGSYEQYF
CDR3 DNA: TGTGCCAGCAGCTTTTCGGCTCAGGGTTCCTACGAGCAGTACTTC

V gene: TRBV29-1
J gene: TRBJ2-7
CDR3 length: 13
D gene: -
clone size: -
CDR3 protein: CSVVAESSYEQYF
CDR3 DNA: TGCAGCGTTGTGGCAGAGAGCTCCTACGAGCAGTACTTC

V gene: TRBV7-3
J gene: TRBJ2-5
CDR3 length: 16
D gene: -
clone size: many
CDR3 protein: CASSSARRRDWETQYF
CDR3 DNA: TGTGCCAGCAGCTCAGCTAGACGACGGGATTGGGAGACCCAGTACTTC

V gene: TRBV18
J gene: TRBJ1-4
CDR3 length: 15
D gene: -
clone size: many
CDR3 protein: CASSPGPTTNEKLFF
CDR3 DNA: TGTGCCAGCTCACCCGGACCCACAACTAATGAAAAACTGTTTTTT